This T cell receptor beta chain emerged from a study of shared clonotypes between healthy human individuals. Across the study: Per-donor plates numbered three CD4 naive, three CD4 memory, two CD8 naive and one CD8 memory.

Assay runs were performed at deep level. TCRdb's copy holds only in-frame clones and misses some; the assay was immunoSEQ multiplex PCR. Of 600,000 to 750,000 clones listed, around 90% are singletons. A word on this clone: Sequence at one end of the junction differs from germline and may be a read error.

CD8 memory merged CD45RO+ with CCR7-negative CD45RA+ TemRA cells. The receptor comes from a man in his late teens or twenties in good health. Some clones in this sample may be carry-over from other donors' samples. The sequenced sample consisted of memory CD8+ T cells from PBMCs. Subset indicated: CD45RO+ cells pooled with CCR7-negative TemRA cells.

The DNA for the CDR3 is TGTGCCAGCAGCCAGCCCCCCGGTTATGACTACACCTTC. The encoded protein is CASSQPPGYDYTF. The chain employs TRBV9 and TRBJ1-2, with unresolved D. This CDR3 region has 13 residues. Per germline, CDR1 SGDLS and CDR2 YYNGEE.